This TCR beta chain came from a study of prognosis after radiotherapy for stage I lung cancer. Germline V lookup: CDR1 KGHDR, CDR2 SFDVKD. V dropped 4 bases and J dropped 8; count of bases not matched to a gene: 10. The CDR3 spans 15 residues. The genomic DNA TCR beta CDR3 region underwent two rounds of multiplex PCR. TRBV and TRBJ genes each had their own specific primers in first-round PCR. From the multiplex PCR reads, TCRdb called clonotypes with MiXCR, one entry per CDR3 protein. The sample comprises 30,000 or so distinct CDR3 sequences, 25% to 35% of which are singletons, and 30% to 40% rests with the top ten. This clonotype was recorded at least ten times.

The material was PBMCs, obtained before or after stereotactic body radiation therapy (not recorded which). The receptor was derived from a donor over 45 with non-small cell lung cancer. This chain uses TRBV24-1 with TRBJ1-2, with 9 bases identical to TRBD1. CDR3 region: CATSDPGQGTGGYTF. For the CDR3, the DNA is TGTGCCACCAGTGACCCTGGACAGGGGACGGGGGGCTACACCTTC.